The next 23 T cell receptor beta chains were all read from a single sample in a study of CD8+ T cells in alopecia areata. RNA was extracted and reverse transcribed into cDNA as the sequencing template. This table comes from immunoSEQ multiplex PCR, and its TCRdb copy is limited to in-frame clones, with some not included. The table includes roughly 100,000 clones, about nine tenths detected once. Treatment of the sample: oral pan-JAK inhibitor, 5-10 mg twice daily. The specimen was CD8+ T cells sorted from blood, collected between weeks 30 and 35, from a patient treated with tofacitinib. These receptors all stem from a human donor with alopecia areata.

This rearrangement joins TRBV30 to TRBJ1-1, with 7 nucleotides matching TRBD1. This CDR3 is built from 13 residues. The V gene's germline CDR1 is GTSNPN and CDR2 SVGIG (reference sequence). V dropped 0 bases and J dropped 4; count of bases not matched to a gene: 2. The chain's CDR3 is CAWSVQGSTEAFF. The CDR3 bases are TGTGCCTGGAGTGTACAGGGGAGCACTGAAGCTTTCTTT.

As for this clone: At one boundary the junction diverges from the germline segment, which might be a read error. The V gene is TRBV2, the J gene TRBJ2-7; D gene unclear. CDR1 is SNHLY, CDR2 FYNNEI, per germline. CDR3 length: 12 residues. The CDR3 DNA is TGTGCCAGCAGTCCCGACTCCAACGAGCAGTACTTC. Amino acids: CASSPDSNEQYF.

The chain combines TRBV13 with TRBJ2-5, with 8 bases identical to TRBD2. The J call may be mistaken, given a closer DNA end match to TRBJ2-7. Per the germline V gene, CDR1 is PRHDT and CDR2 is FYEKMQ (reference sequence). The CDR3 contains 14 residues. The CDR3 protein is CASSPRTSWGEQYF. The CDR3 DNA follows: TGTGCCAGCAGCCCCCGGACTAGCTGGGGCGAGCAGTACTTC.

The V and J genes are TRBV6-4 and TRBJ1-5; no reliable D call. CDR1 is MRHNA, CDR2 SNTAGT, per germline. Trimming stripped 3 bases from V and 4 bases from J, with 7 bases between. The CDR3 sequence is 13 residues long. The CDR3 DNA sequence: TGTGCCAGCAGTGATTGGTCGAATCAGCCCCAGCATTTT. Translating gives CASSDWSNQPQHF.

The chain uses TRBV30 and TRBJ2-7; 8 bases align to TRBD1. V lost 3 bases, J lost 5 bases, and 9 bases stayed unmatched. Germline values: CDR1 GTSNPN, CDR2 SVGIG (reference sequence). The length of the CDR3 is 14 residues. The CDR3, as DNA: TGTGCCTGGAGAGAACAGGGGGTACACCACGAGCAGTACTTC. This codes for CAWREQGVHHEQYF.

This chain joins TRBV5-1 and TRBJ1-1; 10 bases align to TRBD1. With V trimmed by 4 bases and J by 5 bases, 8 bases remained unmatched. Per the germline V gene, CDR1 is SGHRS and CDR2 is YFSETQ. The CDR3 is 15 amino acids. The CDR3 protein is CASSLTWTGGTEAFF. For the CDR3, the DNA is TGCGCCAGCAGCCTCACCTGGACAGGGGGGACTGAAGCTTTCTTT.

The chain combines TRBV13 with TRBJ2-7; D not resolved. This CDR3 is built from 11 residues. Germline loops: CDR1 PRHDT, CDR2 FYEKMQ (reference sequence). V was clipped by 0 bases and J by 6 bases, with 3 bases between them. The CDR3 protein is CASSLGGEQYF. The CDR3 DNA reads as TGTGCCAGCAGCTTAGGCGGCGAGCAGTACTTC.

This chain connects TRBV9 to TRBJ2-1; D is uncertain. Germline V lookup: CDR1 SGDLS, CDR2 YYNGEE. V gave up 1 base and J gave up 1 base, with 9 bases separating them. This CDR3 contains 15 residues. The CDR3 sequence: CASSVSGGSYNEQFF. The CDR3 DNA is TGTGCCAGCAGCGTAAGTGGCGGTTCCTACAATGAGCAGTTCTTC.

The chain employs TRBV5-6 and TRBJ2-7; D perhaps matches TRBD2 (5 bases). Looked up from germline, CDR1 is SGHDT and CDR2 is YYEEEE. CDR3 length equals 16 residues. Trimming shortened V by 0 bases and J by 2 bases, and 15 bases separated the two germline ends. CDR3: CASSLAAGGSPYEQYF. CDR3 DNA: TGTGCCAGCAGCTTGGCCGCCGGAGGCAGCCCCTACGAGCAGTACTTC.

The V and J genes are TRBV27 and TRBJ2-3; no firm D call. V lost 2 bases and J lost 0, with 6 bases in between. This CDR3 region has 14 residues. The V gene's germline CDR1 is MNHEY and CDR2 SMNVEV (reference sequence). The CDR3 reads CASSLIGSTDTQYF. The CDR3 DNA reads TGTGCCAGCAGTTTAATAGGGAGCACAGATACGCAGTATTTT.

The chain employs TRBV5-1 and TRBJ2-7, with 8 bases fitting TRBD1. The V gene's germline CDR1 is SGHRS and CDR2 YFSETQ. V lost 4 bases and J lost 5; bases outside the gene matches: 8. CDR3 length equals 14 residues. DNA of the CDR3: TGCGCCAGCAGCGTCTCAGGGGGCTGGAACGAGCAGTACTTC. Its protein is CASSVSGGWNEQYF.

This clone occurred a few times. The V call is TRBV2, the J call TRBJ2-4, with D perhaps matching TRBD2 (6 bases). Germline CDR1 reads SNHLY; CDR2 reads FYNNEI. CDR3 length equals 15 residues. V gave up 4 bases and J gave up 1 base, with 11 bases separating them. The DNA for the CDR3 is TGTGCCAGCAGTGGGTTGGAGGGGGCCAAAAACATTCAGTACTTC. This sequence encodes CASSGLEGAKNIQYF.

The chain combines TRBV6-5 with TRBJ2-7, with a tentative D call TRBD1 (6 bases). The germline CDR1 and CDR2 sequences are MNHEY and SVGAGI. Trimming took off 2 bases at V and 6 bases at J, with 14 bases between the two ends. The CDR3 is 14 amino acids. The CDR3 bases are TGTGCCAGCAGTTACGACAATCAGGGGACCGAGCAGTACTTC. Its translation: CASSYDNQGTEQYF.

This clone was found once. The chain joins TRBV14 to TRBJ2-4; the match to TRBD1 covers 7 bases. Germline CDR1 SGHDN, CDR2 FVKESK. V gave up 3 bases and J gave up 0 bases; unmatched junction bases: 2. The CDR3 runs to 15 residues. CDR3: CASSQYRGAKNIQYF. Here the CDR3 DNA reads TGTGCCAGCAGCCAGTACAGGGGAGCCAAAAACATTCAGTACTTC.

J is TRBJ2-7 and V is TRBV29-1, with D hard to call. The CDR3 is 13 amino acids. Germline loops: CDR1 SQVTM, CDR2 ANQGSEA. Trimming left V 2 bases short and J 0 bases short, with 8 bases between. The CDR3 DNA sequence: TGCAGCGTTGAAAGAGGCAGCTCCTACGAGCAGTACTTC. It is translated as CSVERGSSYEQYF.

The chain recombines TRBV7-9 with TRBJ1-4; unclear D gene. CDR3 size: 14 residues. The germline CDR1 and CDR2 sequences are SEHNR and FQNEAQ (reference sequence). The germline V and J ends were trimmed by 5 bases and 2 bases, with 9 bases remaining between them. Written as DNA, the CDR3 is TGTGCCAGCAGCCGGACGGATACTAATGAAAAACTGTTTTTT. It codes for CASSRTDTNEKLFF.

The rearrangement links TRBV27 to TRBJ2-1, with D maybe TRBD1 (5 bases). The CDR3 runs 10 residues. V shed 9 bases and J shed 13 bases, with 13 bases lying between them. Germline V gene data show CDR1 as MNHEY and CDR2 as SMNVEV (reference sequence). The CDR3 protein is CASGAVSQFF. The CDR3 region has the DNA TGTGCCAGTGGGGCAGTCTCCCAGTTCTTC.

The chain couples TRBV6-5 to TRBJ2-7; D remains unclear. Trimming pared 5 bases from V and 0 bases from J, leaving 8 bases between. The length of the CDR3 is 13 residues. The germline V gene encodes CDR1 MNHEY and CDR2 SVGAGI. The CDR3 DNA follows: TGTGCCAGCAGTGTCGACTTCTCCTACGAGCAGTACTTC. Encoded protein: CASSVDFSYEQYF.

The chain combines TRBV5-1 with TRBJ2-7; D might be TRBD1 (5 bases). V was trimmed by 4 bases and J by 7 bases, leaving 18 bases between them. This CDR3 has 14 residues. Germline V gives CDR1 SGHRS, CDR2 YFSETQ. CDR3 bases: TGCGCCAGCAGCGGGAACAGGTTCCGAAGGGAGCAGTACTTC. Protein: CASSGNRFRREQYF.

This rearrangement joins TRBV29-1 to TRBJ1-1, with no clear D. The germline V gene has CDR1 SQVTM and CDR2 ANQGSEA. The CDR3 length is 16 residues. V lost 1 base and J 0 bases, leaving 15 bases between the germline ends. For the CDR3, the DNA is TGCAGCGTTGAAGGAGGGCAGACATTCATGAACACTGAAGCTTTCTTT. This gives the protein CSVEGGQTFMNTEAFF.

V usage is TRBV6-5 and J usage is TRBJ1-5; no clear D. Germline V gene lookup returns CDR1 MNHEY and CDR2 SVGAGI. Trimming shortened V by 6 bases and J by 4 bases, and 13 bases separated the two germline ends. The CDR3 has 14 residues. The CDR3 protein is CASSIYGVNQPQHF. In nucleotides, the CDR3 is TGTGCCAGCAGCATATATGGGGTTAATCAGCCCCAGCATTTT.

V usage is TRBV4-1 and J usage is TRBJ2-5; D could derive from TRBD1 or TRBD2 (5 bases each). The J call may be incorrect, as the DNA end agrees better with TRBJ2-7. Germline V gene data show CDR1 as MGHRA and CDR2 as YSYEKL. The CDR3 runs to 16 residues. The DNA for the CDR3 is TGCGCCAGCAGGGGGACCCAAACCGGGACCAACTACGAGCAGTACTTC. Translated: CASRGTQTGTNYEQYF.

The chain couples TRBV5-1 to TRBJ2-7; the D gene could be TRBD1 or TRBD2 (5 bases each). Germline V lookup: CDR1 SGHRS, CDR2 YFSETQ. The CDR3 has 13 residues. V lost 3 bases and J 3 bases, leaving 10 bases between the germline ends. As DNA, the CDR3 is TGCGCCAGCAGCTGGGACCTAGGCTACGAGCAGTACTTC. This sequence encodes CASSWDLGYEQYF.